Listed below are T cell receptor beta chains from one sample, sequenced in a study of blood T cell repertoires in COVID-19. Here immunoSEQ multiplex PCR was the method, and the copy in TCRdb shows in-frame clones only, minus some. The repertoire has 50,000 or so clones, approximately 84% of them found once; the top ten carry 14%. Sequences were obtained from peripheral blood. These receptors came from a man between 65 and 85 years old with acute or convalescent COVID-19. The CDR3 runs from the conserved cysteine through the conserved F or W. A D gene is named only where the DNA matches it firmly.

CDR3	DNA	V	J	D
CASHSIGRGNQPQHF	TGTGCCAGTCACAGCATCGGGCGGGGCAATCAGCCCCAGCATTTT	TRBV6-6	TRBJ1-5	.
CASSEGGREAEGYTF	TGTGCCAGCAGTGAGGGAGGCAGGGAAGCTGAGGGCTACACCTTC	TRBV6-4	TRBJ1-2	.
CASSQDVRGNEQFF	TGTGCCAGCAGCCAAGATGTAAGGGGGAATGAGCAGTTCTTC	TRBV3-1/TRBV3-2	TRBJ2-1	.
CASSPGGVFTDTQYF	TGCGCCAGCAGCCCAGGCGGGGTCTTCACAGATACGCAGTATTTT	TRBV4-3	TRBJ2-3	.
CSVEGLAHGNYNEQFF	TGCAGCGTTGAAGGGCTAGCGCACGGAAATTACAATGAGCAGTTCTTC	TRBV29-1	TRBJ2-1	.
CASSQDRRRRVEAFF	TGTGCCAGCAGCCAAGATCGGAGGCGGCGCGTTGAAGCTTTCTTT	TRBV3-1/TRBV3-2	TRBJ1-1	.
CASSRRFTDTQYF	TGTGCCAGCAGCCGCCGGTTCACAGATACGCAGTATTTT	TRBV5-4	TRBJ2-3	.
CASSLARGHSSAQHF	TGTGCCAGTAGTCTCGCCAGGGGGCACAGTTCGGCCCAACATTTT	TRBV19	TRBJ1-5	TRBD1
CASSFRDTNTGELFF	TGCGCCAGCAGCTTTCGGGACACGAACACCGGGGAGCTGTTTTTT	TRBV5-1	TRBJ2-2	.
CASTYAGGEFF	TGTGCCAGTACATACGCGGGGGGGGAGTTCTTC	TRBV2	TRBJ2-1	TRBD2
CASSRQGYSGNTIYF	TGTGCCAGCAGTCGACAGGGATACTCTGGAAACACCATATATTTT	TRBV6-5	TRBJ1-3	TRBD1
CATSDSSGSADEQFF	TGTGCCACCAGTGACTCTAGCGGGAGTGCGGATGAGCAGTTCTTC	TRBV24-1	TRBJ2-1	TRBD2
CASSIDRGHPRQFF	TGTGCCAGTAGTATAGACCGGGGACACCCTAGGCAGTTCTTC	TRBV19	TRBJ2-1	.